The rows below give T cell receptor beta chains drawn from one sample of a study of blood T cell repertoires in COVID-19. Assay: immunoSEQ multiplex PCR; the TCRdb copy retains only in-frame clones and omits some. The sample lists approximately 270,000 clones; over 75% were seen once. The sample taken for sequencing was peripheral blood. Receptor source: a woman in her 70s with acute or convalescent COVID-19. The CDR3 runs from the conserved cysteine through the conserved F or W. Fields, in order: clone size, D gene, V gene, J gene, CDR3 protein, CDR3 DNA. The D gene is left open where the match is weak. The size of a clone is reported for some rows only, either as once, few or many, or as a class for expanded clones.

>NA|TRBD2|TRBV3-1/TRBV3-2|TRBJ2-3
CASSPSGGSSDTQYF
TGTGCCAGCAGTCCTAGCGGGGGCTCGTCAGATACGCAGTATTTT
>NA|NA|TRBV2|TRBJ2-7
CASRTGIYEQYF
TGTGCCAGCAGGACAGGTATCTACGAGCAGTACTTC
>NA|NA|TRBV19|TRBJ1-1
CASRRTAYTEAFF
TGTGCCAGTAGGCGTACAGCATACACTGAAGCTTTCTTT
>NA|NA|TRBV12-3/TRBV12-4|TRBJ1-2
CASSLEGRAGYTF
TGTGCCAGCAGTTTAGAGGGGCGCGCGGGCTACACCTTC
>NA|NA|TRBV15|TRBJ2-7
CATSRDGHYEQYF
TGTGCCACCAGCAGAGATGGGCATTACGAGCAGTACTTC
>NA|TRBD1|TRBV18|TRBJ1-5
CASSPGTGNQPQHF
TGTGCCAGCTCACCGGGGACAGGGAATCAGCCCCAGCATTTT
>NA|TRBD1|TRBV11-3|TRBJ2-7
CASSSGGGEQYF
TGTGCCAGCAGCTCAGGGGGTGGGGAGCAGTACTTC
>NA|NA|TRBV18|TRBJ1-5
CASSNRERQNQPQHF
TGTGCCAGCTCAAACAGGGAACGTCAGAATCAGCCCCAGCATTTT
>NA|NA|TRBV2|TRBJ1-6
CASIVRGNSPLHF
TGTGCCAGCATTGTAAGAGGGAATTCACCCCTCCACTTT
>NA|TRBD1|TRBV19|TRBJ2-1
CASSNDRVQLSSYNEQFF
TGTGCCAGTAGTAACGACAGGGTCCAGCTGAGCTCCTACAATGAGCAGTTCTTC
>once|TRBD2|TRBV10-1|TRBJ2-7
CASSVGGETRLAYEQYF
TGCGCCAGCAGTGTCGGGGGAGAGACTAGACTAGCTTACGAGCAGTACTTC
>NA|TRBD1|TRBV7-9|TRBJ1-1
CASSPPRGGLGTEAFF
TGTGCCAGCAGCCCCCCCCGAGGGGGCCTGGGAACTGAAGCTTTCTTT
>NA|NA|TRBV25-1|TRBJ1-6
CASKGSAGNSPLHF
TGTGCCAGCAAGGGGTCCGCTGGAAATTCACCCCTCCACTTT
>NA|TRBD1|TRBV2|TRBJ1-3
CASSGNPQGAGNTIYF
TGTGCCAGCAGTGGTAACCCACAGGGGGCCGGGAACACCATATATTTT
>NA|TRBD1|TRBV29-1|TRBJ1-2
CSVKSDRELLF
TGCAGCGTTAAGAGCGACAGGGAACTTCTCTTC